This T cell receptor (beta chain) was sequenced for a study of T-cell reconstitution after alpha-beta-depleted transplantation in children. Construction of the TCRbeta library involved unique molecular identifiers. In TCRdb, the PCR reads were re-called with MiXCR into one record per CDR3 protein. The sample has around 500,000 distinct CDR3 sequences; roughly an eighth are singletons. The CDR3 is made up of 15 amino acids. Germline assignment: CDR1 SQVTM and CDR2 ANQGSEA. V shed 3 bases and J 2 bases; nucleotides not matched to a gene: 3. This specimen consisted of PBMCs from the stem cell graft donor, obtained from the stem cell graft. The rearrangement joins TRBV29-1 to TRBJ2-1; TRBD1 matches 11 bases. The clonotype originates from a human donor who donated a stem cell graft to a child with combined immunodeficiency. CDR3 protein: CSVDLDRGPYNEQFF. For the CDR3, the DNA is TGCAGCGTTGATCTGGACAGGGGGCCCTACAATGAGCAGTTCTTC.